These 15 T cell receptor beta chains were sequenced from one sample in a study of CD8 T cells in Susac syndrome. After extraction with the RNeasy kit, roughly 0.5 to 1 ug of the RNA was reverse transcribed using random hexamers. TCRdb reanalysed the immunoSEQ multiplex PCR reads using MiXCR and keeps one entry per CDR3 protein. The sample records 210,000 or so distinct CDR3 sequences, roughly nine tenths being singletons. Material for sequencing was CD8+ T cells from PBMCs. The receptor source for this set is a human donor with multiple sclerosis.

The rearrangement joins TRBV7-6 to TRBJ2-6; tentatively, D is TRBD1 (6 bases). This CDR3 spans 18 amino acids. CDR1 and CDR2 from the germline V gene are SGHVS and FNYEAQ. Trimming removed 5 bases at V and 0 bases at J, with 17 bases between. The CDR3: CASSLGQRLASGANVLTF. The CDR3 nucleotides read TGTGCCAGCAGCCTCGGACAGAGGCTTGCCTCTGGGGCCAACGTCCTGACTTTC.

Only one count was recorded for this clonotype. The chain recombines TRBV9 with TRBJ1-2; no clear D gene. Trimming took 4 bases from V and 0 from J, leaving 13 bases between them. This CDR3 has 15 amino acids. Germline V gives CDR1 SGDLS, CDR2 YYNGEE. CDR3 residues: CASSPRLDSNYGYTF. The CDR3 coding sequence is TGTGCCAGCAGCCCCCGACTGGATTCTAACTATGGCTACACCTTC.

The rearrangement links TRBV18 to TRBJ2-1; either TRBD1 or TRBD2 may supply D (5 bases each). CDR3 size: 13 residues. CDR1 KGHSH and CDR2 LQKENI come from the germline V gene. V lost 2 bases to trimming and J lost 6 bases, with 8 bases between them. The CDR3 bases are TGTGCCAGCTCACCAGAGGGGAGCAATGAGCAGTTCTTC. Translation: CASSPEGSNEQFF.

In this sample, this clonotype turned up once. V gene TRBV7-8 combines with J gene TRBJ2-1, with 14 bases that match TRBD2. CDR1 is SGHVS and CDR2 is FQNEAQ in the germline V gene. This CDR3 has 15 residues. The ends lost 7 bases at V and 7 bases at J; junction bases unmatched: 6. CDR3 sequence reads: CASTLGTSGGNEQFF. The CDR3 nucleotides are TGTGCCAGCACCCTAGGGACTAGCGGGGGAAATGAGCAGTTCTTC. Based on the CDR3 plus reference TRBV7-8 and TRBJ2-1, the full variable domain is GAGVSQSPRYKVAKRGQDVALRCDPISGHVSLFWYQQALGQGPEFLTYFQNEAQLDKSGLPSDRFFAERPEGSVSTLKIQRTQQEDSAVYLCASTLGTSGGNEQFFGPGTRLTVL.

The chain joins TRBV11-3 to TRBJ2-3; D is undetermined. With 3 bases removed from V and 5 bases from J, the gap between germline ends came to 9 bases. Germline loops: CDR1 SGHNT, CDR2 YENEEA. This CDR3 comprises 13 residues. DNA of the CDR3: TGTGCCAGCAGCTTGGCGTTTGGAGATACGCAGTATTTT. Translating gives CASSLAFGDTQYF.

This sequence joins TRBV6-1 and TRBJ2-3; D gene ambiguous. Germline lookup yields CDR1 MNHNS and CDR2 SASEGT. Trimming took 5 bases from V and 0 from J, leaving 9 bases between them. The CDR3 runs to 14 residues. This CDR3 reads CASSKIDSTDTQYF. As DNA, the CDR3 is TGTGCCAGCAGTAAAATAGACAGCACAGATACGCAGTATTTT.

This clonotype came up a few times. This chain uses TRBV12-3 or TRBV12-4 with TRBJ2-1; D is possibly TRBD1 or TRBD2 (5 bases each). The CDR3 totals 14 residues. V was cut by 3 bases and J by 4 bases, with 10 bases left in between. In DNA form, the CDR3 reads TGTGCCAGCAGTTTTTCCGGGGCATACAATGAGCAGTTCTTC. This sequence encodes CASSFSGAYNEQFF.

The J gene is TRBJ2-7, the V gene TRBV10-3; D is possibly TRBD2 (6 bases). CDR1 and CDR2 (germline): ENHRY, SYGVKD. This CDR3 spans 12 amino acids. Trimming removed 10 bases from V and 7 bases from J, with 17 bases in between. CDR3 region: CATGTPAEEQYF. Here the CDR3 DNA reads TGTGCCACCGGGACTCCAGCTGAGGAGCAGTACTTC.

The chain employs TRBV12-5 and TRBJ1-1, with no clear D. V shed 6 bases and J shed 1 base, with 9 bases lying between them. The CDR3 is 13 residues long. Germline V gives CDR1 LGHNT, CDR2 FRNRAP. This CDR3 reads CASGLSGNTEAFF. DNA for the CDR3: TGTGCTAGTGGCCTGTCCGGGAACACTGAAGCTTTCTTT.

The J gene is TRBJ2-5, the V gene TRBV13; D possibly uses TRBD1 or TRBD2 (6 bases each). The germline V and J ends were trimmed by 3 bases and 3 bases, with 17 bases remaining between them. The CDR3 has 16 amino acids. CDR1 PRHDT and CDR2 FYEKMQ come from the germline V gene (reference sequence). The CDR3 loop is CASSLGGLKGEETQYF. DNA for the CDR3: TGTGCCAGCAGCTTGGGGGGATTAAAGGGGGAAGAGACCCAGTACTTC.

The genes are TRBV9 and TRBJ1-2, with 7 nucleotides matching TRBD1. CDR3 length: 15 amino acids. The germline V gene has CDR1 SGDLS and CDR2 YYNGEE. V shed 7 bases, J shed 6 bases, and the junction held 15 bases outside the gene matches. The CDR3 nucleotides read TGTGCCAGCTCCTACCCACCGGACAGGAACGATGGCTACACCTTC. It translates to CASSYPPDRNDGYTF.

The genes are TRBV4-3 and TRBJ2-4; possibly TRBD2 for D (7 bases). V was clipped by 4 bases and J by 2 bases, with 15 bases between them. The CDR3 loop spans 16 amino acids. Germline assignment: CDR1 LGHNA and CDR2 YSLEER. The CDR3 reads CASSLGGGGSKNIQYF. The DNA of the CDR3 is TGCGCCAGCAGCCTAGGGGGAGGGGGTTCCAAAAACATTCAGTACTTC.

This chain joins TRBV19 and TRBJ1-1, with 9 bases identical to TRBD1. Germline CDR1 LNHDA, CDR2 SQIVND (reference sequence). The junction had 10 bases not matched to a gene; V was cut back by 6 bases and J by 5 bases. The CDR3 is 15 amino acids. The CDR3: CASSTYGTGSTEAFF. DNA for the CDR3: TGTGCCAGTAGCACCTACGGGACAGGGAGTACTGAAGCTTTCTTT. Using reference TRBV19 and TRBJ1-1 for the parts outside the CDR3, the full variable domain is DGGITQSPKYLFRKEGQNVTLSCEQNLNHDAMYWYRQDPGQGLRLIYYSQIVNDFQKGDIAEGYSVSREKKESFPLTVTSAQKNPTAFYLCASSTYGTGSTEAFFGQGTRLTVV.

This CDR3 is CASWGRGETQYF. In DNA, the CDR3 is TGTGCCAGTTGGGGTCGAGGGGAGACCCAGTACTTC. The chain is built from TRBV5-8 and TRBJ2-5; D is possibly TRBD2 (5 bases). CDR1 and CDR2 from the germline V gene are SGHTS and YDEGEE. This CDR3 is built from 12 residues. Trimming left V 8 bases short and J 5 bases short, with 13 bases between.

The chain couples TRBV2 to TRBJ2-2, with 7 bases identical to TRBD2. Looked up from germline, CDR1 is SNHLY and CDR2 is FYNNEI. The ends lost 3 bases at V and 6 bases at J; junction bases unmatched: 4. CDR3 length equals 14 residues. CDR3 sequence reads: CASSEGGVAGELFF. The CDR3 bases are TGTGCCAGCAGTGAGGGGGGGGTCGCCGGGGAGCTGTTTTTT.